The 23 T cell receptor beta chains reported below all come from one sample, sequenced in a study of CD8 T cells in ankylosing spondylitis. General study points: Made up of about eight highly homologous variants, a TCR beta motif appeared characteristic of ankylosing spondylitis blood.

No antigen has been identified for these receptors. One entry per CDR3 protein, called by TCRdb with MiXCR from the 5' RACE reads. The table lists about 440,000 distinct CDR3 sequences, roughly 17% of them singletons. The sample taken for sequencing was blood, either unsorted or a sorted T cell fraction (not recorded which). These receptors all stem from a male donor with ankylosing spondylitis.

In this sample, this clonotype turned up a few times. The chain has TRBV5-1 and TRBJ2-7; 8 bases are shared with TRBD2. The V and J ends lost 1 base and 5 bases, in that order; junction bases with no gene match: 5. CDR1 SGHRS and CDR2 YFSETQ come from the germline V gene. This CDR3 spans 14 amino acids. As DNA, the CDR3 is TGCGCCAGCAGCTTGCCAGGACTAGCAAACGAGCAGTACTTC. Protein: CASSLPGLANEQYF.

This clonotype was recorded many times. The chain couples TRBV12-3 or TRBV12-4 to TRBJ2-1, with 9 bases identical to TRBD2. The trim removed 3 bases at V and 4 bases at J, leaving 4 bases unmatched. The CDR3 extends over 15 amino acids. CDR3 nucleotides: TGTGCCAGCAGTTTCTTGGCGGGAGGGTACAATGAGCAGTTCTTC. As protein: CASSFLAGGYNEQFF.

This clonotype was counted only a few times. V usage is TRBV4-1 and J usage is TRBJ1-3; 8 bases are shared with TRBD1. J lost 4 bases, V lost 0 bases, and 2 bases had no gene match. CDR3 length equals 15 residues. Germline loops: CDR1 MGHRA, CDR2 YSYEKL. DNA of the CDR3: TGCGCCAGCAGCCAAGATAGACAGGGGGGAAACACCATATATTTT. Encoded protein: CASSQDRQGGNTIYF.

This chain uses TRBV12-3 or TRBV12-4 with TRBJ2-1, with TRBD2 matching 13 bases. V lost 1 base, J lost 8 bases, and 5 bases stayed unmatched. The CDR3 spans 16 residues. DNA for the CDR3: TGTGCCAGCAGTTTAGTAACTAGCGGGGGGGCCCATGAGCAGTTCTTC. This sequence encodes CASSLVTSGGAHEQFF.

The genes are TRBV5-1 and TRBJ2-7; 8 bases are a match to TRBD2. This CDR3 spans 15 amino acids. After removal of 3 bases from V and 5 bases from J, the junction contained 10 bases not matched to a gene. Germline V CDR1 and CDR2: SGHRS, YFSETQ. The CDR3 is CASSSASGRFDEQYF. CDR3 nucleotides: TGCGCCAGCAGCTCGGCCAGCGGGAGATTCGACGAGCAGTACTTC. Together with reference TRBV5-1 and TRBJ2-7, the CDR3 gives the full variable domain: KAGVTQTPRYLIKTRGQQVTLSCSPISGHRSVSWYQQTPGQGLQFLFEYFSETQRNKGNFPGRFSGRQFSNSRSEMNVSTLELGDSALYLCASSSASGRFDEQYFGPGTRLTVT.

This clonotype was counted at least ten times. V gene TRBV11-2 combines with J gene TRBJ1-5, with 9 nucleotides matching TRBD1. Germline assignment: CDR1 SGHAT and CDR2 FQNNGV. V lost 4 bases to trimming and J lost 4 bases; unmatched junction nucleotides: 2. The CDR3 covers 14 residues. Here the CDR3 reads CASSSGTGNQPQHF. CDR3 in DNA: TGTGCCAGCAGCTCGGGGACAGGGAATCAGCCCCAGCATTTT. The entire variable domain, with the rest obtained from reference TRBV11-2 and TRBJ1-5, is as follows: EAGVAQSPRYKIIEKRQSVAFWCNPISGHATLYWYQQILGQGPKLLIQFQNNGVVDDSQLPKDRFSAERLKGVDSTLKIQPAKLEDSAVYLCASSSGTGNQPQHFGDGTRLSIL.

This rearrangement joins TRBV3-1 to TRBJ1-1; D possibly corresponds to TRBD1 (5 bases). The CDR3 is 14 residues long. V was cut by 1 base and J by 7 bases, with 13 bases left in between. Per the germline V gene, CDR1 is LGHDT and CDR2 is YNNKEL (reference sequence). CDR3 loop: CASSQGGGASEAFF. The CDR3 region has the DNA TGTGCCAGCAGCCAAGGTGGAGGGGCAAGTGAAGCTTTCTTT.

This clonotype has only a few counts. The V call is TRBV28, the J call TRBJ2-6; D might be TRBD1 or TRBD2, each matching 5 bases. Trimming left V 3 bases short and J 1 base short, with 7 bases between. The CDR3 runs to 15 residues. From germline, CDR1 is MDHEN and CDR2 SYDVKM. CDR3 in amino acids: CASSFEGSGANVLTF. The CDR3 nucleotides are TGTGCCAGCAGTTTTGAGGGGTCTGGGGCCAACGTCCTGACTTTC.

The DNA of the CDR3 is TGTGCCAGCAGTTTCGACAGCCTCAATCAGCCCCAGCATTTT. It translates to CASSFDSLNQPQHF. The rearrangement uses TRBV6-5 and TRBJ1-5, with TRBD1 as a possible D gene (5 bases). V lost 4 bases and J 3 bases, leaving 10 bases between the germline ends. Germline loops: CDR1 MNHEY, CDR2 SVGAGI. The CDR3 has 14 amino acids.

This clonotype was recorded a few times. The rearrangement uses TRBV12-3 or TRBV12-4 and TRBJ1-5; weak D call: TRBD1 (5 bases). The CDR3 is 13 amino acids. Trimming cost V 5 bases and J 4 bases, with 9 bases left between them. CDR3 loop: CASSDDSNQPQHF. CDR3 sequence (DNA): TGTGCCAGCAGTGACGACAGTAATCAGCCCCAGCATTTT.

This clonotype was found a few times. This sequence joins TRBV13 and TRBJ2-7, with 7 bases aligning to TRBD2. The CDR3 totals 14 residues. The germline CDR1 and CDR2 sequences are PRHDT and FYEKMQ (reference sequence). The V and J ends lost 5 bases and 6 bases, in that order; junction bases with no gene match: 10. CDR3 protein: CASSAGLVGFEQYF. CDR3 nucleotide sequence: TGTGCCAGCAGCGCCGGACTAGTTGGGTTCGAGCAGTACTTC. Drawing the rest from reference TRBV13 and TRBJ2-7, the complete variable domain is AAGVIQSPRHLIKEKRETATLKCYPIPRHDTVYWYQQGPGQDPQFLISFYEKMQSDKGSIPDRFSAQQFSDYHSELNMSSLELGDSALYFCASSAGLVGFEQYFGPGTRLTVT.

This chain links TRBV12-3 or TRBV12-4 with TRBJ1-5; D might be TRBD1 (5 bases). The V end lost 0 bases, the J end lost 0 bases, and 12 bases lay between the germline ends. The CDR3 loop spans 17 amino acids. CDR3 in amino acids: CASSLASGGSSNQPQHF. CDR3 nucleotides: TGTGCCAGCAGTTTAGCGTCTGGGGGGAGTAGCAATCAGCCCCAGCATTTT.

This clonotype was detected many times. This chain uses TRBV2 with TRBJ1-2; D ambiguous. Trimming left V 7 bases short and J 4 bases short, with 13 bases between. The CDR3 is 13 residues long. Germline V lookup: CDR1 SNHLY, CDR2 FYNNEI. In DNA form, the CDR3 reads TGTGCCAGCACCGCCGGACGGATCTATGGCTACACCTTC. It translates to CASTAGRIYGYTF.

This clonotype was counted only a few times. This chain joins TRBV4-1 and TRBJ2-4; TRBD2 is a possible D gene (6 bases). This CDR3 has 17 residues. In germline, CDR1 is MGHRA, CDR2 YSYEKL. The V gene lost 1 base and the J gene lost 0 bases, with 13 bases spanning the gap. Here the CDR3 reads CASSQGQTSLAKNIQYF. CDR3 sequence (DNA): TGCGCCAGCAGCCAAGGCCAGACTAGTCTAGCCAAAAACATTCAGTACTTC.

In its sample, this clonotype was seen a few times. This chain's CDR3 is CASSSGGTGNTGELFF. The CDR3 region has the DNA TGCGCCAGCAGCTCTGGGGGTACAGGAAACACCGGGGAGCTGTTTTTT. The J gene is TRBJ2-2, the V gene TRBV5-1; the D call may be TRBD1 or TRBD2 (5 bases each). Trimming pared 3 bases from V and 2 bases from J, leaving 14 bases between. The CDR3 is made up of 16 amino acids. The germline CDR1 and CDR2 sequences are SGHRS and YFSETQ.

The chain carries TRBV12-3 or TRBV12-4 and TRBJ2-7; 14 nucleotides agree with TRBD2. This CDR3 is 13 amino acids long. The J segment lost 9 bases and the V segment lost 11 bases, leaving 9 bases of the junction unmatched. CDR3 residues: CASGLAGASGQYF. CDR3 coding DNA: TGTGCCTCGGGACTAGCGGGAGCCTCGGGGCAGTACTTC.

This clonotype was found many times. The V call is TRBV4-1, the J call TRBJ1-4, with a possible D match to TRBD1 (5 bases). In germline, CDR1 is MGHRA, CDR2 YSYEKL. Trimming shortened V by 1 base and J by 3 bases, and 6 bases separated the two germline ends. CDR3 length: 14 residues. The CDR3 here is CASSQGGANEKLFF. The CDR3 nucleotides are TGCGCCAGCAGCCAAGGGGGGGCTAATGAAAAACTGTTTTTT.

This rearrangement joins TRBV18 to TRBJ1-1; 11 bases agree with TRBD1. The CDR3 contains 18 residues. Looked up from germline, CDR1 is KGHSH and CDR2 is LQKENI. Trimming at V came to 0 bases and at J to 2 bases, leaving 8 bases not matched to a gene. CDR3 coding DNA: TGTGCCAGCTCACCACCGGAGAGGACAGGGGGCGGAAACACTGAAGCTTTCTTT. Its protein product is CASSPPERTGGGNTEAFF.

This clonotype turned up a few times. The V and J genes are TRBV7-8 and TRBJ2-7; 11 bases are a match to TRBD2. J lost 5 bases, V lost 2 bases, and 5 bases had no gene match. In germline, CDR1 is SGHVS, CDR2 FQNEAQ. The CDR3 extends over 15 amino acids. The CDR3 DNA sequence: TGTGCCAGCAGCTTAATCCTAGCGGGAGGAAACGAGCAGTACTTC. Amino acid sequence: CASSLILAGGNEQYF. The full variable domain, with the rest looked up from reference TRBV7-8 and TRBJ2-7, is GAGVSQSPRYKVAKRGQDVALRCDPISGHVSLFWYQQALGQGPEFLTYFQNEAQLDKSGLPSDRFFAERPEGSVSTLKIQRTQQEDSAVYLCASSLILAGGNEQYFGPGTRLTVT.

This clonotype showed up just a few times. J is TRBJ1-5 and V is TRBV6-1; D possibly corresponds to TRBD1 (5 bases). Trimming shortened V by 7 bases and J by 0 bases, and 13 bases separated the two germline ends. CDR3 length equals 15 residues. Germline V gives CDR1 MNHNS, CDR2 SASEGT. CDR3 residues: CASTPGLSSNQPQHF. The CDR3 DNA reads TGTGCCAGCACCCCAGGGTTGTCTAGCAATCAGCCCCAGCATTTT.

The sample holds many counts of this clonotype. CDR3 sequence: CATTRDRQYNEQFF. CDR3 nucleotides: TGTGCCACCACGCGGGACAGACAATACAATGAGCAGTTCTTC. The V call is TRBV27, the J call TRBJ2-1; the D gene is possibly TRBD1 (7 bases). Looked up from germline, CDR1 is MNHEY and CDR2 is SMNVEV (reference sequence). CDR3 length equals 14 residues. V was trimmed by 10 bases and J by 4 bases, leaving 17 bases between them.

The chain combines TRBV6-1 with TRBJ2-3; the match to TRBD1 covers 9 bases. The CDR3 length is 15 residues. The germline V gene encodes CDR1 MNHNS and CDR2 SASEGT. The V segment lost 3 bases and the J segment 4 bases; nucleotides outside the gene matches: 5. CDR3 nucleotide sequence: TGTGCCAGCAGTGATTTTACAGGGGGCGCAGATACGCAGTATTTT. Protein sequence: CASSDFTGGADTQYF.

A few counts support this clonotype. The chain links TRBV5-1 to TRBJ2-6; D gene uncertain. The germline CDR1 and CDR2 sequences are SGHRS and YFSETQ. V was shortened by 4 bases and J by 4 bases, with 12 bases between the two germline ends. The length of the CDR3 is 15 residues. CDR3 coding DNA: TGCGCCAGCAGCCCCCTGGTCGTAGGGGCCAACGTCCTGACTTTC. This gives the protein CASSPLVVGANVLTF.